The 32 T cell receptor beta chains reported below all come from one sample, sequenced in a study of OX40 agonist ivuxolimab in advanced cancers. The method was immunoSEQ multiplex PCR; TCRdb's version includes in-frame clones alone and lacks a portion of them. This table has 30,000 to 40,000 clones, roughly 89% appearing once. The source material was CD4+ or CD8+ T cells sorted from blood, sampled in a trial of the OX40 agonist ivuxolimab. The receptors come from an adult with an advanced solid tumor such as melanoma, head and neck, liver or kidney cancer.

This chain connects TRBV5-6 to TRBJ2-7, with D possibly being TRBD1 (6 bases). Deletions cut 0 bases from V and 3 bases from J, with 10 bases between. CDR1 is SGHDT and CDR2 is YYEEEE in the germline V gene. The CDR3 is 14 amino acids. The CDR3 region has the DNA TGTGCCAGCAGCTTGGCGGAGACAGGCTACGAGCAGTACTTC. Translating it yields CASSLAETGYEQYF.

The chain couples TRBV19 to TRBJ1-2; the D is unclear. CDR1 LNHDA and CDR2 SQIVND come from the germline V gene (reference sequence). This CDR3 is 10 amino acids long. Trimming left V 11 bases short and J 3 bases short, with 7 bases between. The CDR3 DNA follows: TGTGCCGGAGATTACTATGGCTACACCTTC. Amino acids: CAGDYYGYTF.

The CDR3 nucleotides read TGCGCCAGCAGCCAAGATCGGGGCGACTACTCTGGGGCCAACGTCCTGACTTTC. This translates into CASSQDRGDYSGANVLTF. The chain recombines TRBV4-1 with TRBJ2-6, with D tentatively TRBD1 or TRBD2 (5 bases each). This CDR3 is built from 18 residues. Germline V gene data show CDR1 as MGHRA and CDR2 as YSYEKL. Trimming stripped 0 bases from V and 0 bases from J, with 12 bases between.

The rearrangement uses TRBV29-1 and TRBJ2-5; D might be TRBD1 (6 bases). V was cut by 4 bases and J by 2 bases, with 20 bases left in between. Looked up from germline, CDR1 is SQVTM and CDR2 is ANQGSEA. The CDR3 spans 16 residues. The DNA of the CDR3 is TGCAGCGTTGTAGGGGGATTGAGACAAGAGCAAGAGACCCAGTACTTC. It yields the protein CSVVGGLRQEQETQYF.

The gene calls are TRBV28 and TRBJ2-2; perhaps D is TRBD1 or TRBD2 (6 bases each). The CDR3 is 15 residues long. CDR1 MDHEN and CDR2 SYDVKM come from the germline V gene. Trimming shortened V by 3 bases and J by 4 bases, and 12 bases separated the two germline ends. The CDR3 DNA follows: TGTGCCAGCAGTTTCCGGGGGCCAACCACCGGGGAGCTGTTTTTT. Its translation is CASSFRGPTTGELFF.

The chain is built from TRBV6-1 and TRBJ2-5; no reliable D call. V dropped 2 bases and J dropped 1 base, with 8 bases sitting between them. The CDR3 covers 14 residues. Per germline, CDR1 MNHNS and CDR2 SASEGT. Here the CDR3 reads CASSEMLGQETQYF. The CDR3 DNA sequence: TGTGCCAGCAGTGAAATGTTGGGCCAAGAGACCCAGTACTTC.

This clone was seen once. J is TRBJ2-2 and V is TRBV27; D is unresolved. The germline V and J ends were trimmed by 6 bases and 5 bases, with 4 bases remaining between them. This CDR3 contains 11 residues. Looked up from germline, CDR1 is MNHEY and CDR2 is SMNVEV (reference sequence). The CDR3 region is CASRYTGELFF. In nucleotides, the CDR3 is TGTGCCAGCAGATATACCGGGGAGCTGTTTTTT.

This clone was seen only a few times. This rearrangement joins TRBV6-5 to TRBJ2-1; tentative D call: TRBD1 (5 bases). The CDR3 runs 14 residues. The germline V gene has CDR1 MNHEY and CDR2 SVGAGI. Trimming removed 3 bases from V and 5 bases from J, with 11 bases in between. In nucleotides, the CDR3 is TGTGCCAGCAGTTATTCCGACAGTAACAATGAGCAGTTCTTC. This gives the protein CASSYSDSNNEQFF.

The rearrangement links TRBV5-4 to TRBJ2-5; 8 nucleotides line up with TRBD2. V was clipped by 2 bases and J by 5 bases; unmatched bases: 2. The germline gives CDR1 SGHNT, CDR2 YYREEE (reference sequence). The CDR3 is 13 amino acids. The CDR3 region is CASSFGGGETQYF. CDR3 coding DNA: TGTGCCAGCAGCTTCGGCGGGGGGGAGACCCAGTACTTC.

CDR3 residues: CASSQGRGADGYTF. As DNA, the CDR3 is TGCGCCAGCAGCCAAGGACGGGGCGCGGATGGCTACACCTTC. This rearrangement joins TRBV4-1 to TRBJ1-2, with D maybe TRBD1 (5 bases). Germline CDR1 and CDR2: MGHRA and YSYEKL. Between the trimmed V and J ends, which lost 1 base and 6 bases, there was a span of 12 bases. The CDR3 extends over 14 amino acids.

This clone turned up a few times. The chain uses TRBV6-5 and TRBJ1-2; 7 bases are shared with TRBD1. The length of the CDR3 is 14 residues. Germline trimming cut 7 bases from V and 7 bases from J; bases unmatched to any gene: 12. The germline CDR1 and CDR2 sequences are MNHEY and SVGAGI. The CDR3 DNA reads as TGTGCCAGCACCACCCAGGGGGGCGCAAGTGGCTACACCTTC. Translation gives CASTTQGGASGYTF.

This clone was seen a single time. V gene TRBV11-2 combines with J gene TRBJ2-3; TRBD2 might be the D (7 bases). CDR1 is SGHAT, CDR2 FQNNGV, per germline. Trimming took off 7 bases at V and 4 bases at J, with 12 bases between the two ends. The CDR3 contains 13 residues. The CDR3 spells CASNYGGPDTQYF. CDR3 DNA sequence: TGTGCCAGCAACTACGGGGGGCCAGATACGCAGTATTTT.

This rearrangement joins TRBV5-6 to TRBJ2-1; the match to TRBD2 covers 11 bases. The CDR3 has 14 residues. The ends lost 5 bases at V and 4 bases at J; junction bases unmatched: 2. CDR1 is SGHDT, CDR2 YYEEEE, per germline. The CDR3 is CASRASGGYNEQFF. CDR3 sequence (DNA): TGTGCCAGCAGGGCTAGCGGGGGGTACAATGAGCAGTTCTTC.

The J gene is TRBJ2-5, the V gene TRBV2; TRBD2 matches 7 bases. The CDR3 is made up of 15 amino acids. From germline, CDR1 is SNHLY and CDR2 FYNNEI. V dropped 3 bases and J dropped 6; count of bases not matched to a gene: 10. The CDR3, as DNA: TGTGCCAGCAGTGAGGGGGGTAGGCGGGAGAAGACCCAGTACTTC. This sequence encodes CASSEGGRREKTQYF.

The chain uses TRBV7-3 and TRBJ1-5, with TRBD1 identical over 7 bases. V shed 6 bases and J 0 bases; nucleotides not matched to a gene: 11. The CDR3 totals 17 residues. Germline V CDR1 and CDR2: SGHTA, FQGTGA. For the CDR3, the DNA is TGTGCCAGCAGGCCCAGACAGGGTGGGTATAGCAATCAGCCCCAGCATTTT. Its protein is CASRPRQGGYSNQPQHF.

The CDR3 DNA reads as TGTGCCAGCAGCTTAGAGGGCCCTGAAGCTTTCTTT. Residues: CASSLEGPEAFF. The V and J genes are TRBV7-9 and TRBJ1-1; no reliable D call. Trimming left V 1 base short and J 6 bases short, with 6 bases between. The CDR3 is 12 residues long. CDR1 SEHNR and CDR2 FQNEAQ come from the germline V gene (reference sequence).

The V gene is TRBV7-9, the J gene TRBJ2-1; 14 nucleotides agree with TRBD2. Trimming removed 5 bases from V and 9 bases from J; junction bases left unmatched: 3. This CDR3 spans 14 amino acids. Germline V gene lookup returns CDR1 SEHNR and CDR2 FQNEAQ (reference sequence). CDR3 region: CASSAGLAGVEQFF. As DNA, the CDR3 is TGTGCCAGCAGCGCGGGACTAGCGGGGGTTGAGCAGTTCTTC.

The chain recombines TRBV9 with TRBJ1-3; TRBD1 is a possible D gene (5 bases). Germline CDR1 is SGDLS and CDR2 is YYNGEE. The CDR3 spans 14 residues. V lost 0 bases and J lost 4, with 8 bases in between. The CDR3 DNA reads TGTGCCAGCAGCGTAGTAGGGGACGGAAACACCATATATTTT. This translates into CASSVVGDGNTIYF.

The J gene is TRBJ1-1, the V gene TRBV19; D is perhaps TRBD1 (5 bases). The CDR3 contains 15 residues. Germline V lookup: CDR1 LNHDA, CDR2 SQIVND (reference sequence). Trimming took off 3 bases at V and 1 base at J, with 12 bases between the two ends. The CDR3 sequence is CASSISGLANTEAFF. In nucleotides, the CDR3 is TGTGCCAGTAGTATCTCGGGGCTAGCGAACACTGAAGCTTTCTTT.

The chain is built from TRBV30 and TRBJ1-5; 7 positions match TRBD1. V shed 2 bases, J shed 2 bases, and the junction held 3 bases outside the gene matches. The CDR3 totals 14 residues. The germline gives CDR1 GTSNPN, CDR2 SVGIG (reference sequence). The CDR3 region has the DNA TGTGCCTGGAGTCCCGGACAGGGCAATCAGCCCCAGCATTTT. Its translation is CAWSPGQGNQPQHF.

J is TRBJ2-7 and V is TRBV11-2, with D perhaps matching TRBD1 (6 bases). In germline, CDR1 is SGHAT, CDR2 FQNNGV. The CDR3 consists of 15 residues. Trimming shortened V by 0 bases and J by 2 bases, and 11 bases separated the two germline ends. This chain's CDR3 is CASSLDFRGAYEQYF. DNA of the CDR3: TGTGCCAGCAGCTTAGATTTCAGGGGAGCCTACGAGCAGTACTTC.

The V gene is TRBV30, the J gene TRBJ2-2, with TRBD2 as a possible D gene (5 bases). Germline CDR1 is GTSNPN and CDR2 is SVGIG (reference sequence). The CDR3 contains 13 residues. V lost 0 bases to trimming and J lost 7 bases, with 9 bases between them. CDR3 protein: CAWSVLGYGELFF. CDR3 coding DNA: TGTGCCTGGAGTGTACTAGGGTACGGGGAGCTGTTTTTT.

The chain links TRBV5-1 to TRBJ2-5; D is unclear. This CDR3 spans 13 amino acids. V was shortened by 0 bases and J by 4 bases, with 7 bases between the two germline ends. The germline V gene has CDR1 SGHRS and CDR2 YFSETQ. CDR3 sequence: CASSLGQLETQYF. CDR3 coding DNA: TGCGCCAGCAGCTTGGGACAACTAGAGACCCAGTACTTC.

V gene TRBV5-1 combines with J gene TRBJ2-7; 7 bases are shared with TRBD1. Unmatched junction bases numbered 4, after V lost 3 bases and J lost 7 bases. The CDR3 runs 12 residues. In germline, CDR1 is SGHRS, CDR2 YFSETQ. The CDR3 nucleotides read TGCGCCAGCAGCTCGGACAGGTATGAGCAGTACTTC. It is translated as CASSSDRYEQYF.

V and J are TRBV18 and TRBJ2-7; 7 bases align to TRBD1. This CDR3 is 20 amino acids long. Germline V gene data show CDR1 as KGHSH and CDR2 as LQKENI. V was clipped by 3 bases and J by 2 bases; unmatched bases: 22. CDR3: CASSPERTGRDLTLPYEQYF. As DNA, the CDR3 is TGTGCCAGCTCACCCGAAAGGACAGGTAGGGACCTAACCCTTCCCTACGAGCAGTACTTC.

The CDR3 DNA sequence: TGTGCCAGCAGCTCTACTGGACAGGGGATCATCACCGGGGAGCTGTTTTTT. Protein product: CASSSTGQGIITGELFF. The chain uses TRBV13 and TRBJ2-2, with 9 bases lining up with TRBD1. Germline CDR1 PRHDT, CDR2 FYEKMQ (reference sequence). V shed 4 bases and J 4 bases; nucleotides not matched to a gene: 10. The CDR3 runs 17 residues.

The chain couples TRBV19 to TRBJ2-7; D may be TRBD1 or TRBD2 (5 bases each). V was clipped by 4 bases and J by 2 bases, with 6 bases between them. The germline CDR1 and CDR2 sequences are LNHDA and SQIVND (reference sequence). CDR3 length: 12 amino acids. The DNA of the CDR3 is TGTGCCAGTAGTAGGGACGCCTACGAGCAGTACTTC. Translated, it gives CASSRDAYEQYF.

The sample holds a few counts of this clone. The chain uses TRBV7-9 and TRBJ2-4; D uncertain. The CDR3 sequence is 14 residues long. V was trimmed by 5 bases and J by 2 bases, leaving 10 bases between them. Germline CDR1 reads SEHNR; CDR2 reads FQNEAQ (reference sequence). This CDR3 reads CASSHRDTKNIQYF. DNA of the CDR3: TGTGCCAGCAGCCATAGGGATACCAAAAACATTCAGTACTTC.

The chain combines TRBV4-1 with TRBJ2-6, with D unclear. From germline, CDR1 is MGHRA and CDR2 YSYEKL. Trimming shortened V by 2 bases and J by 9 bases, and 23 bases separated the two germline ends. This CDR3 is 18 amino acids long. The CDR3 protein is CASSQLILRRYTSNVLTF. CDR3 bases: TGCGCCAGCAGCCAACTAATCCTAAGGCGTTATACGAGCAACGTCCTGACTTTC.

The CDR3 loop reads CASSSGLRNTEAFF. The CDR3, as DNA: TGTGCCAGCAGTTCCGGGTTGAGAAACACTGAAGCTTTCTTT. The chain has TRBV27 and TRBJ1-1; D uncertain. Germline V gene sequence: CDR1 MNHEY, CDR2 SMNVEV (reference sequence). V lost 4 bases and J lost 2, with 11 bases in between. CDR3 size: 14 residues.

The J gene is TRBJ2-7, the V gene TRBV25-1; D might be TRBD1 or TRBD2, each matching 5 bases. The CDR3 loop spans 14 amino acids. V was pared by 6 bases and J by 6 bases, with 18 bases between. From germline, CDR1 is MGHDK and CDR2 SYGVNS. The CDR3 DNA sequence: TGTGCCAGCAGCCTTACAGGTCTCCTAGCCGAGCAGTACTTC. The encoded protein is CASSLTGLLAEQYF.

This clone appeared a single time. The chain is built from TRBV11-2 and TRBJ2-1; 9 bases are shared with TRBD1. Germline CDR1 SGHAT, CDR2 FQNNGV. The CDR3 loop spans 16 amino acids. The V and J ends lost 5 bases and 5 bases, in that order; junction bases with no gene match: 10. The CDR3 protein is CASSPQGAGVHNEQFF. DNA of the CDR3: TGTGCCAGCAGCCCACAGGGGGCGGGAGTACACAATGAGCAGTTCTTC. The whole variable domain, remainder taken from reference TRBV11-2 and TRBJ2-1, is EAGVAQSPRYKIIEKRQSVAFWCNPISGHATLYWYQQILGQGPKLLIQFQNNGVVDDSQLPKDRFSAERLKGVDSTLKIQPAKLEDSAVYLCASSPQGAGVHNEQFFGPGTRLTVL.